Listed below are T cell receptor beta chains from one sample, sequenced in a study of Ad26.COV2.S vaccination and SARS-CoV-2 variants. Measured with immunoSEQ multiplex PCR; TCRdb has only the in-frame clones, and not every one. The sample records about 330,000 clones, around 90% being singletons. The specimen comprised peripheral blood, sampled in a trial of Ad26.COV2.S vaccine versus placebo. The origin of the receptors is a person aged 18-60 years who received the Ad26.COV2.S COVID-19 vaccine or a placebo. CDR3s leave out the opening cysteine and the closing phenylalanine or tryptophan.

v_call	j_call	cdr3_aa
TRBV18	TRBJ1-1	ASSPEVMAEAF
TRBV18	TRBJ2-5	ASSLQETQY
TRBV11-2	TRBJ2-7	ASSLGSPYEQY
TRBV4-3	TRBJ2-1	ASSQRQSSYNEQF
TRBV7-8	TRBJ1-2	ASSLGLKGGGYT
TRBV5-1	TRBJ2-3	ASSFGGTDTQY
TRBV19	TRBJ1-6	ATKGRHSSDSPLH
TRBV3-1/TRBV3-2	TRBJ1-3	ASSPRLGSGNTIY
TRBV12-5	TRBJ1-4	ASGLGYEKLF
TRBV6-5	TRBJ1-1	ASSLRQGGDTEAF
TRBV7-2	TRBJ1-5	ASSLGTLNQPQH
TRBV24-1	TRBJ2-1	ATSDTDGTSYNEQF
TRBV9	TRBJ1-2	ASSVLQGADGYT
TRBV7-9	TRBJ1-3	ASSLQGGNTIY
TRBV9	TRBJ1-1	ASSAETGVGAEAF
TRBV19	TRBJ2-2	ASSWSGGPGELF
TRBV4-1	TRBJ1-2	ASSQPGSLYGYT
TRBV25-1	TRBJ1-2	ASSGVGSRNYGYT
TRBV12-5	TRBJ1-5	ASGSYYPVVGNVSNQPQH
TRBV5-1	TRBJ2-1	ASRPGPTYNEQF
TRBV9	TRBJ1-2	ASSQDVYGYT
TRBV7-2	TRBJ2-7	ASSLTGMVYYEQY
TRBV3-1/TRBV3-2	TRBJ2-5	ASSSTTGGRETQY
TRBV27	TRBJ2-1	ASGYRGSGNEQF
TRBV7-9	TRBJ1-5	ASSPEGFSNQPQH
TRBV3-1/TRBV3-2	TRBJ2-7	ASSLLDGTTYEQY
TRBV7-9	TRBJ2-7	ASSLAVWGVEQY
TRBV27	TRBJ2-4	ASSLGTSGRAPPSRAKNIQY
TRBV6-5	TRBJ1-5	ASAGTGGNQPQH
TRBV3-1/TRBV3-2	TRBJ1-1	ASRPLDGKLNTEAF
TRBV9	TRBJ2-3	ASSVVIAGGRDTQY
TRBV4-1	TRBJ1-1	ASSQEGAGILTEAF
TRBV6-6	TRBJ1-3	ASSRRPEIKSSGNTIY
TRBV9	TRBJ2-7	ASSPKGQGIYEQY
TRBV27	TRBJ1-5	ASSLDSYPNQPQH
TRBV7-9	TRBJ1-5	ASSLADQPQH
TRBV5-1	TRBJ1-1	ASSLASTEAF
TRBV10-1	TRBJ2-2	ASSESVQGGNTGELF
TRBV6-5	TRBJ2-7	ASSLGTGITHEQY
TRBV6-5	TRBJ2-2	ASSGQGAMAGELF
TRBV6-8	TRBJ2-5	ASSYSERGASQETQY
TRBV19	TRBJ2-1	ASSISSASSYNEQF
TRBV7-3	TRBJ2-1	ASSRAQGNEQF
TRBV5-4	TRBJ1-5	ASSLDGQVPFISNQPQH
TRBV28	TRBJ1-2	ATNSRQTYGYT
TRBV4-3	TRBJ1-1	ASSQDPPPGLNTEAF
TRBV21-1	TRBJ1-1	ASCDRVQTEAF
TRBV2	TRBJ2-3	ASSPPTTTDTQY
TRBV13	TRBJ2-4	ASSLVLAGGLSIQY
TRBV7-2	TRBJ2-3	ASSRNRGSTDTQY
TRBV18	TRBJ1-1	ASSRDSNTEAF
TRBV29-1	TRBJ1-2	SVEDRDRPLYGYT
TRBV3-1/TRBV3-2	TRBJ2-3	ASSQDGHFGDRVGDTQY
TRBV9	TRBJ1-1	ASSAGGTEAF
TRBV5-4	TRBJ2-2	ASSPHHPGELF